A selection of T cell receptor beta chains follows, all from one sample in a study of cytomegalovirus exposure and HLA in healthy donors. Sequenced by immunoSEQ multiplex PCR; TCRdb stores in-frame clones only, minus some. The sample lists more than 80,000 clones, 81% occurring once. Sequenced material: PBMCs. These receptors all come from a girl under 10 years old in good health and CMV-seropositive. CDR3s include the opening cysteine and the closing phenylalanine or tryptophan. The order of the fields is V gene, D gene, clone size, J gene, CDR3 DNA, CDR3 protein. A D gene is named only where the DNA matches it firmly. Size is stated for part of the rows, as once, few or many counts, or as a class when the clone is expanded.

V gene: TRBV19
D gene: TRBD1
clone size: NA
J gene: TRBJ1-5
CDR3 DNA: TGTGCCTCCCGTACGGGGACAGGGGGGGTTCAGCCCCAGCATTTT
CDR3 protein: CASRTGTGGVQPQHF

V gene: TRBV4-3
D gene: NA
clone size: NA
J gene: TRBJ1-1
CDR3 DNA: TGCGCCAGCAGCCAAGACGCGGGCGCCTCGACTGAAGCTTTCTTT
CDR3 protein: CASSQDAGASTEAFF

V gene: TRBV27
D gene: NA
clone size: NA
J gene: TRBJ2-1
CDR3 DNA: TGTGCCAGCAGTTGGCCGGGACTTAATGAGCAGTTCTTC
CDR3 protein: CASSWPGLNEQFF

V gene: TRBV6-5
D gene: TRBD1
clone size: NA
J gene: TRBJ2-7
CDR3 DNA: TGTGCCAGCTCCCAGGGGGCCTCTAGCCCCTACGAGCAGTACTTC
CDR3 protein: CASSQGASSPYEQYF

V gene: TRBV7-3
D gene: TRBD2
clone size: NA
J gene: TRBJ2-2
CDR3 DNA: TGTGCCAGCAGCTGGTTGACTAGCGGGAACACCGGGGAGCTGTTTTTT
CDR3 protein: CASSWLTSGNTGELFF

V gene: TRBV28
D gene: NA
clone size: NA
J gene: TRBJ2-7
CDR3 DNA: TGTGCCAGCGCCTCCACAGGCGGGGTGGACGAGCAGTACTTC
CDR3 protein: CASASTGGVDEQYF

V gene: TRBV5-1
D gene: NA
clone size: NA
J gene: TRBJ1-1
CDR3 DNA: TGCGCCAGCAGCTTGAGCAGGGACACTGAAGCTTTCTTT
CDR3 protein: CASSLSRDTEAFF

V gene: TRBV7-2
D gene: NA
clone size: NA
J gene: TRBJ1-1
CDR3 DNA: TGTGCCAGCAGCTTATGGGGGGATGAAGCTTTCTTT
CDR3 protein: CASSLWGDEAFF

V gene: TRBV5-4
D gene: NA
clone size: NA
J gene: TRBJ1-4
CDR3 DNA: TGTGCCAGCAGCCAACGGACAGAAGGGAATGAAAAACTGTTTTTT
CDR3 protein: CASSQRTEGNEKLFF

V gene: TRBV29-1
D gene: TRBD2
clone size: NA
J gene: TRBJ2-7
CDR3 DNA: TGCAGCGTTCTAGCGGGAGGAACCTCCGAGCAGTACTTC
CDR3 protein: CSVLAGGTSEQYF

V gene: TRBV6-1
D gene: NA
clone size: NA
J gene: TRBJ1-5
CDR3 DNA: TGTGCCACACGTAGGGAGGGCCACGACGGGCAGCCCCAGCATTTT
CDR3 protein: CATRREGHDGQPQHF

V gene: TRBV30
D gene: TRBD2
clone size: NA
J gene: TRBJ2-7
CDR3 DNA: TGTGCCTGGAGTGTACTAGCGGGAGGGCCTTACTACGAGCAGTACTTC
CDR3 protein: CAWSVLAGGPYYEQYF

V gene: TRBV7-6
D gene: NA
clone size: few
J gene: TRBJ2-2
CDR3 DNA: TGTGCCAGCAGCTCCTACACAGGGACCGGGGAGCTGTTTTTT
CDR3 protein: CASSSYTGTGELFF

V gene: TRBV29-1
D gene: NA
clone size: NA
J gene: TRBJ2-1
CDR3 DNA: TGCAGCGTTGATGCGGACAATGAGCAGTTCTTC
CDR3 protein: CSVDADNEQFF

V gene: TRBV30
D gene: NA
clone size: NA
J gene: TRBJ1-5
CDR3 DNA: TGTGCCTGGAGTTATCAACAGGGCGGCAATCAGCCCCAGCATTTT
CDR3 protein: CAWSYQQGGNQPQHF

V gene: TRBV28
D gene: TRBD1
clone size: NA
J gene: TRBJ1-2
CDR3 DNA: TGTGCCAGCTGGGACAGAAAGTATGGCTACACCTTC
CDR3 protein: CASWDRKYGYTF

V gene: TRBV30
D gene: TRBD1
clone size: few
J gene: TRBJ1-6
CDR3 DNA: TGTGCCTGGGTATCGACAGGGCATTCACCCCTCCACTTT
CDR3 protein: CAWVSTGHSPLHF

V gene: TRBV14
D gene: TRBD2
clone size: NA
J gene: TRBJ2-1
CDR3 DNA: TGTGCCAGCAGCCAAGAACTAGCGGTATACAATGAGCAGTTCTTC
CDR3 protein: CASSQELAVYNEQFF

V gene: TRBV6-5
D gene: TRBD2
clone size: NA
J gene: TRBJ2-7
CDR3 DNA: TGTGCCAGCAGCTTACTAGCGGGAGGTGTATACGAGCAGTACTTC
CDR3 protein: CASSLLAGGVYEQYF

V gene: TRBV10-3
D gene: NA
clone size: NA
J gene: TRBJ2-5
CDR3 DNA: TGTGCCATCAATTCCGGCTTGGAGGAGACCCAGTACTTC
CDR3 protein: CAINSGLEETQYF